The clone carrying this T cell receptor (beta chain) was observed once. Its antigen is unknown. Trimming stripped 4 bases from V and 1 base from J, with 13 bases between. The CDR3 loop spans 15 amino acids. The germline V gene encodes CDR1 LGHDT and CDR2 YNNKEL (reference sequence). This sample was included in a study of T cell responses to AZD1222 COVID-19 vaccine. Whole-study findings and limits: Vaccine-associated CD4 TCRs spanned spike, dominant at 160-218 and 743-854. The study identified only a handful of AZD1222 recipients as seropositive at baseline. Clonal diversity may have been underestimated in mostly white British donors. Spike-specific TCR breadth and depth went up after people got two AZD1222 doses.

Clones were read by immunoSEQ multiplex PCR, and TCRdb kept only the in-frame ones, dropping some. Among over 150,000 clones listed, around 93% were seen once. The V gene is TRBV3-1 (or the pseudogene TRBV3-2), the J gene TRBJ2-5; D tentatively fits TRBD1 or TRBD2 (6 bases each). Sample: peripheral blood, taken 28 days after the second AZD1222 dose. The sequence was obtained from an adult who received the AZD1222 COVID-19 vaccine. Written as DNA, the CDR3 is TGTGCCAGCAGCCGGGGGGCGGGGATCCAAGAGACCCAGTACTTC. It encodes CASSRGAGIQETQYF.